The 17 T cell receptor beta chains reported below all come from one sample, sequenced in a study of Graves' ophthalmopathy and Graves' hyperthyroidism. Transcripts of RNA were the source for amplifying TCR beta CDR3 regions. HTBI primers were used in a first-round RT-PCR, which preceded a second-round multiplex PCR. TCRdb redid the calling of the multiplex PCR reads with MiXCR, one entry per CDR3 protein. The sample records just over 400,000 distinct CDR3 sequences, around 20% being singletons. The source material was peripheral blood. These receptors were obtained from a young woman with stable Graves' hyperthyroidism.

This clonotype showed up many times. The chain joins TRBV5-1 to TRBJ2-5; 7 nucleotides match TRBD1. CDR3 length: 15 amino acids. The germline V gene has CDR1 SGHRS and CDR2 YFSETQ. Losses at the gene ends were 0 bases for V and 2 bases for J; bases not matched to a gene: 4. The chain's CDR3 is CASSLAARGQETQYF. CDR3 DNA: TGCGCCAGCAGCTTGGCGGCCAGGGGGCAAGAGACCCAGTACTTC.

The rearrangement links TRBV20-1 to TRBJ2-7; 10 bases align to TRBD2. The CDR3 extends over 14 amino acids. With 2 bases clipped from V and 4 bases from J, the junction kept 5 bases outside the gene matches. Germline V gives CDR1 DFQATT, CDR2 SNEGSKA (reference sequence). CDR3 bases: TGCAGTGCTAGACTTCTAGCGGGAGTGTACGAGCAGTACTTC. It yields the protein CSARLLAGVYEQYF.

The chain uses TRBV6-1 and TRBJ1-6, with TRBD1 identical over 7 bases. With V trimmed by 5 bases and J by 7 bases, 5 bases remained unmatched. Germline CDR1 is MNHNS and CDR2 is SASEGT. This CDR3 region has 14 residues. DNA for the CDR3: TGTGCCAGCAGTCCCGGGACAGAAAATTCACCCCTCCACTTT. Translated: CASSPGTENSPLHF.

At least ten counts were recorded for this clonotype. In DNA, the CDR3 is TGTGCCTGGAGTTTCTCGATCAGCACTGAAGCTTTCTTT. Amino acids: CAWSFSISTEAFF. The gene calls are TRBV30 and TRBJ1-1; D call uncertain. Trimming cost V 2 bases and J 4 bases, with 11 bases left between them. CDR1 and CDR2 from the germline V gene are GTSNPN and SVGIG (reference sequence). The CDR3 has 13 amino acids.

The V gene is TRBV12-3 or TRBV12-4, the J gene TRBJ1-1; a possible D gene is TRBD1 (6 bases). This CDR3 spans 14 amino acids. The V end lost 6 bases, the J end lost 3 bases, and 14 bases lay between the germline ends. The DNA of the CDR3 is TGTGCCAGCAGCCAACAGGGATCGCACACTGAAGCTTTCTTT. Protein sequence: CASSQQGSHTEAFF.

Turning to this clonotype: A read error is likely, as this CDR3 ends without the conserved phenylalanine or tryptophan. The DNA is left out, because the CDR3 cannot be placed on it with certainty; the CDR3 is given as TCRdb lists it. The chain has TRBV7-9 and TRBJ1-2; TRBD1, as called in the table, went unchecked against the DNA. Counting both end residues, the CDR3 totals 12 amino acids. Germline CDR1 SEHNR, CDR2 FQNEAQ (reference sequence). The CDR3 protein is CASSLDTGRFTL.

For this clonotype: One junction end disagrees with the germline gene, perhaps due to a read error. The rearrangement uses TRBV24-1 and TRBJ1-5, with D unclear. The CDR3 has 14 residues. From germline, CDR1 is KGHDR and CDR2 SFDVKD. DNA of the CDR3: TGTGCCACCAGTGATCCAACAGAGAATCAGGCCCAGCATTTT. Residues: CATSDPTENQAQHF.

This clonotype was recorded at least ten times. The rearrangement joins TRBV20-1 to TRBJ2-7, with TRBD1 matching over 10 bases. V was clipped by 5 bases and J by 2 bases; unmatched bases: 3. This CDR3 region has 13 residues. Germline-derived CDR1 and CDR2 are DFQATT and SNEGSKA (reference sequence). The CDR3 spells CSACGTGAYEQYF. Here the CDR3 DNA reads TGCAGTGCTTGCGGGACAGGGGCCTACGAGCAGTACTTC.

This clonotype showed up many times. The chain employs TRBV28 and TRBJ2-5; D perhaps matches TRBD2 (6 bases). Trimming left V 6 bases short and J 2 bases short, with 16 bases between. CDR3 size: 15 residues. The V gene's germline CDR1 is MDHEN and CDR2 SYDVKM. Written as DNA, the CDR3 is TGTGCCAGCAGCGAGGAGGGAGCCCTGCAAGAGACCCAGTACTTC. This codes for CASSEEGALQETQYF.

In its sample, this clonotype was seen many times. V is TRBV7-9 and J is TRBJ1-1, with 7 bases lining up with TRBD1. This CDR3 spans 14 amino acids. Germline V CDR1 and CDR2: SEHNR, FQNEAQ (reference sequence). Trimming at V came to 4 bases and at J to 4 bases, leaving 6 bases not matched to a gene. CDR3 bases: TGTGCCAGCAGCTCAGGGGGAGGTCTCACTGAAGCTTTCTTT. Protein product: CASSSGGGLTEAFF.

As regards this clonotype: A read error may account for a junction end that differs from germline. The chain has TRBV25-1 and TRBJ1-1, with D perhaps matching TRBD1 (6 bases). The CDR3 covers 15 residues. CDR1 is MGHDK, CDR2 SYGVNS, per germline. The CDR3 nucleotides are TGTGCCAGCAGTGTTTTCAGGGAGGGGGACACTGAAGCTTGCTTT. This gives the protein CASSVFREGDTEACF.

The chain combines TRBV5-1 with TRBJ1-2; D call uncertain. CDR3 length equals 16 residues. The germline CDR1 and CDR2 sequences are SGHRS and YFSETQ. Trimming stripped 0 bases from V and 3 bases from J, with 15 bases between. CDR3 DNA sequence: TGCGCCAGCAGCTTGGCCGTAGGGAAAGGGTACTATGGCTACACCTTC. As protein: CASSLAVGKGYYGYTF.

This clonotype was recorded many times. This chain connects TRBV6-2 or TRBV6-3 to TRBJ1-5; D possibly corresponds to TRBD1 (6 bases). CDR3 length equals 14 residues. Germline CDR1 is MNHEY and CDR2 is SVGEGT. V was trimmed by 5 bases and J by 4 bases, leaving 12 bases between them. The CDR3: CASSHRVRNQPQHF. Here the CDR3 DNA reads TGTGCCAGCAGTCACAGGGTGAGGAATCAGCCCCAGCATTTT.

This clonotype was recorded many times. The chain links TRBV10-3 to TRBJ2-5; D is unresolved. Deletions cut 8 bases from V and 1 base from J, with 5 bases between. Looked up from germline, CDR1 is ENHRY and CDR2 is SYGVKD. The CDR3 contains 11 residues. The CDR3 DNA sequence: TGTGCCATCGCCAGCCAAGAGACCCAGTACTTC. Translation gives CAIASQETQYF.

This clonotype was seen at least ten times. The chain carries TRBV6-4 and TRBJ2-7, with 9 nucleotides matching TRBD1. The V and J ends lost 2 bases and 0 bases, in that order; junction bases with no gene match: 11. Germline values: CDR1 MRHNA, CDR2 SNTAGT. The CDR3 is 18 residues long. Here the CDR3 reads CASSDPSPDRGISYEQYF. CDR3 sequence (DNA): TGTGCCAGCAGTGACCCTTCACCTGACAGGGGGATCTCCTACGAGCAGTACTTC.

Ten or more counts support this clonotype. The chain combines TRBV27 with TRBJ1-1, with D unclear. Germline values: CDR1 MNHEY, CDR2 SMNVEV (reference sequence). The V end was cut by 0 bases, the J end by 3 bases, with 5 bases between. The CDR3 length is 13 residues. The CDR3 spells CASSLSVDTEAFF. The CDR3 DNA is TGTGCCAGCAGTTTATCCGTTGACACTGAAGCTTTCTTT.

The V gene is TRBV20-1, the J gene TRBJ2-5; 13 bases are shared with TRBD2. CDR1 is DFQATT, CDR2 SNEGSKA, per germline (reference sequence). CDR3 length: 17 amino acids. The V and J ends lost 6 bases and 2 bases, in that order; junction bases with no gene match: 12. The CDR3 bases are TGCAGTGCGCGTCTCACGGGACTAGCGGGATGGCAAGAGACCCAGTACTTC. This encodes CSARLTGLAGWQETQYF.